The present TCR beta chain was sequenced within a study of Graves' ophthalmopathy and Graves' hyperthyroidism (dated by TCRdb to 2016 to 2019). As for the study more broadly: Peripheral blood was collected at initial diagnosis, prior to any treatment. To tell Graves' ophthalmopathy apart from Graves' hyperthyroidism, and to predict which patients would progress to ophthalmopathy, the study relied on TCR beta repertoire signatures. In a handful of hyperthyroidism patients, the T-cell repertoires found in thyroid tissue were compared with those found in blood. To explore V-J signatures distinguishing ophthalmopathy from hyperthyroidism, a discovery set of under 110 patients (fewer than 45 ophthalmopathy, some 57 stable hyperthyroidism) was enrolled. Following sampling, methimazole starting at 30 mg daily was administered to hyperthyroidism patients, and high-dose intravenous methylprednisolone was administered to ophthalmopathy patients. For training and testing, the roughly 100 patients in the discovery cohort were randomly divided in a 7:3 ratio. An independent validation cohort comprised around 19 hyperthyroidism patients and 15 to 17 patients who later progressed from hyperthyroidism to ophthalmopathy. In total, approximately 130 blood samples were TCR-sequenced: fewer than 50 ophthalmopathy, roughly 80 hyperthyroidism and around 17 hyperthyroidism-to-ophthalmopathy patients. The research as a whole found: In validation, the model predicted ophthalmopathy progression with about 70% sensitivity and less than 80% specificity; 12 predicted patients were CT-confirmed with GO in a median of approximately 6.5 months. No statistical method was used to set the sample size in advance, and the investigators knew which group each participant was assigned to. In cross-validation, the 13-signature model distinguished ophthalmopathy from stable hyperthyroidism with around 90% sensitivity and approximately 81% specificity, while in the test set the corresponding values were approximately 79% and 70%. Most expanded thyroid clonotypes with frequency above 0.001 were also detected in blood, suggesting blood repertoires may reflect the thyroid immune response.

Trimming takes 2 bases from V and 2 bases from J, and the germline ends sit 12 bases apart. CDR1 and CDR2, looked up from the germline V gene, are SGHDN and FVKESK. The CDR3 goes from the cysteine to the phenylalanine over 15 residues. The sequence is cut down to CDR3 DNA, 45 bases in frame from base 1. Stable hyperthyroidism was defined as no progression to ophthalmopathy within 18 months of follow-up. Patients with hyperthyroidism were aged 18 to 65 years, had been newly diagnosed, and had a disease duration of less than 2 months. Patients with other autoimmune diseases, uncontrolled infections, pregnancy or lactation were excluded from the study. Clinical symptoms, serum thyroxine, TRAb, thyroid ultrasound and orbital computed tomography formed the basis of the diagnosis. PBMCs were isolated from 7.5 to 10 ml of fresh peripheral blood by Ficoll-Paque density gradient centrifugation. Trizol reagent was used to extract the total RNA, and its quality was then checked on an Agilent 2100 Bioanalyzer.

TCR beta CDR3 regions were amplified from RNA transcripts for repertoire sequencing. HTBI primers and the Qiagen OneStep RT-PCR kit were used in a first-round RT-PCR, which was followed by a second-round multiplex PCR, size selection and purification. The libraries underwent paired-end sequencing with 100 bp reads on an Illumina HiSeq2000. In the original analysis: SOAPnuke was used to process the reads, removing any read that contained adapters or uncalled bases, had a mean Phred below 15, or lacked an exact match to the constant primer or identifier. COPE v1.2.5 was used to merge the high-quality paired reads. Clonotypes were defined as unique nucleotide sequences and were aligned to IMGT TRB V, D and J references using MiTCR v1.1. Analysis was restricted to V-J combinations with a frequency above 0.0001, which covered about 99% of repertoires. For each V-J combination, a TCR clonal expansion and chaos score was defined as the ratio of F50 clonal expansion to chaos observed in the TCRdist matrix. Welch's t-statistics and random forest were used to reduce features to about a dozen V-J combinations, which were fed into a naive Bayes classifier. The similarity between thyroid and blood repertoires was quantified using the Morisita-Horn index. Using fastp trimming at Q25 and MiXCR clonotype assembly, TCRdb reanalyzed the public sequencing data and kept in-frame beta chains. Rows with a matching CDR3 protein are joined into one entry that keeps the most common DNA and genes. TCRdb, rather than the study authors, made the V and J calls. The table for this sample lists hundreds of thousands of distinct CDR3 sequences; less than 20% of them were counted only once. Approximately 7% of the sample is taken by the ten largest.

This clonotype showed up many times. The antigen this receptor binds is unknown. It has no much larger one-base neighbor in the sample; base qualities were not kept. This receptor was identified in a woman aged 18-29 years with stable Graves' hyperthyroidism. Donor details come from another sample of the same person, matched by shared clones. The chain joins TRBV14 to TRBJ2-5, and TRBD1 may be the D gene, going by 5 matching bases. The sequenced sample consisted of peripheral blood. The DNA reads TGTGCCAGCAGCCAAAGGAAACGGACACAAGAGACCCAGTACTTC. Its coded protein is CASSQRKRTQETQYF. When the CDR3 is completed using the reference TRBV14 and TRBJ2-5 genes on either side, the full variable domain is EAGVTQFPSHSVIEKGQTVTLRCDPISGHDNLYWYRRVMGKEIKFLLHFVKESKQDESGMPNNRFLAERTGGTYSTLKVQPAELEDSGVYFCASSQRKRTQETQYFGPGTRLLVL.